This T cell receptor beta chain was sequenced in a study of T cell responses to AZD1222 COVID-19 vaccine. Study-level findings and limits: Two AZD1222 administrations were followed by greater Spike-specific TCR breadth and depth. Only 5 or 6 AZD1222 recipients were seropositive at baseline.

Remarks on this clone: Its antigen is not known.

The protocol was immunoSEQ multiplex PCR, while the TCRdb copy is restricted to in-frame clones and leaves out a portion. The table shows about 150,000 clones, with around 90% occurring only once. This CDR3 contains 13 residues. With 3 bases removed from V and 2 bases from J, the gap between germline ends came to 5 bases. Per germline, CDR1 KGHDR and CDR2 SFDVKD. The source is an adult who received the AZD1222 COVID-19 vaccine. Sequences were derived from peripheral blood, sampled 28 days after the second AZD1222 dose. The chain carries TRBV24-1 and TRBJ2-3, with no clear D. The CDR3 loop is CATSDRFTDTQYF. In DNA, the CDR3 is TGTGCCACCAGTGATCGATTCACAGATACGCAGTATTTT.